Included here is one T cell receptor (beta chain) sequence, with context. A few counts support this clonotype. The antigen it binds to is not known. Within one base of it there is no much larger clone, and no base qualities were kept. Moderately to severely active disease, a Clinical Activity Score of at least 3, a NOSPECS grade of at least 4, and a duration under 3 months were present in ophthalmopathy patients. The study excluded patients with uncontrolled infections, other autoimmune diseases, pregnancy or lactation. Diagnoses were based on clinical symptoms, serum thyroxine and TRAb, thyroid ultrasound and orbital computed tomography. Ficoll-Paque density gradient centrifugation was used to isolate PBMCs from 8.5 to 10 ml of fresh peripheral blood. Total RNA was extracted using Trizol reagent, and RNA quality was assessed on an Agilent 2100 Bioanalyzer. The sample originates from a study of T cells in Graves' hyperthyroidism and ophthalmopathy (dated by TCRdb to about 2019). Broadly, across the study: Peripheral blood samples were taken at the time of initial diagnosis, prior to any treatment. TCR Vbeta CDR3 sequencing of roughly 140 peripheral blood samples (roughly 41 ophthalmopathy, around 80 hyperthyroidism and 17 progressor patients) is reported in the paper. TCR V-J signatures able to tell the groups apart were searched for in a discovery cohort of 95 to 100 patients, of whom fewer than 45 had Graves' ophthalmopathy and some 60 had stable Graves' hyperthyroidism. For training and testing, the approximately 92 patients in the discovery cohort were randomly divided in a 7:3 ratio. Following sampling, methimazole starting at 30 mg daily was given to hyperthyroidism patients, and high-dose intravenous methylprednisolone was given to ophthalmopathy patients. Prospective prediction of ophthalmopathy was tested in an independent validation cohort of some 20 hyperthyroidism patients and 17 patients who later progressed to ophthalmopathy. The study also compared thyroid tissue and blood T-cell repertoires from five or six Graves' hyperthyroidism patients.

Overall results and qualifications from the work: Sample size was not statistically predetermined, and blinding of investigators to group allocation was not performed. In validation, progression to ophthalmopathy was predicted by the model with about 70% sensitivity and around 75% specificity, a median of roughly 6.4 months before onset. Most expanded thyroid clonotypes (frequency above 0.001) were also detected in blood, suggesting blood repertoires may reflect thyroid immune responses. A 13 V-J signature model separated ophthalmopathy from stable hyperthyroidism, with roughly 88% sensitivity and roughly 81% specificity in cross-validation and 80%/75% in testing.

The TCR beta CDR3 regions were amplified from RNA transcripts. The first round of RT-PCR for the TCR CDR3 was performed with the HTBI primer set and the Qiagen OneStep RT-PCR kit. Libraries were constructed in a second round of multiplex PCR, after which size selection and purification were performed. Sequencing of the libraries was done on an Illumina HiSeq2000 using paired-end 100 bp reads. The paper's data handling went like this. SOAPnuke was used to process the raw data, removing reads that contained adapters or uncalled bases, had a mean Phred below 15, or lacked an exact match to the constant primer or identifier. High-quality paired reads were merged using COPE v1.2.5, and each unique nucleotide sequence was defined as a clonotype. MiTCR v1.1 was used to align clonotypes to the IMGT TRBV, TRBD and TRBJ reference segments. Analysis was restricted to V-J combinations with a frequency above 0.0001, which covered 99.2% of repertoires. The TCS score was defined as the ratio of F50 (clonal expansion) to E x V (chaos), calculated using BLOSUM62-based TCRdist between CDR3 peptides within each V-J. Welch's t-statistics and random forest reduced several hundred V-J features to roughly 13, which were used in a naive Bayes classifier (R e1071). TCRdb trimmed public reads at Q25 via fastp, called clones via MiXCR and kept in-frame beta chains. Rows are combined by CDR3 protein, so each entry shows the most common genes and DNA. The V and J calls shown here were made by TCRdb, not taken from the authors' results. The sample data list 490,000 or so distinct CDR3 sequences, and approximately 22% of these were observed just once. The top ten constitute around 54% of the sample.

The CDR3, from cysteine to phenylalanine, totals 15 residues. Only the CDR3 region is kept as DNA, spanning 45 bases read in frame from base 1. CDR1 and CDR2, per the germline V gene, are SGHRS and YFSETQ. V and J are trimmed by 4 bases and 5 bases, and the gene matches miss 11 bases of the junction. Sequencing used blood. The rearranged segments are TRBV5-1 and TRBJ1-2, with 7 middle bases fitting TRBD1. This TCR came from a woman aged 70 to 79 with Graves' ophthalmopathy. The DNA is as follows: TGCGCCAGCAGCCCTTCAGACAGGGACCCGTATGGCTACACCTTC. Its protein is CASSPSDRDPYGYTF.